This TCR beta chain originates from a study of T cells after posttransplantation cyclophosphamide. Study-wide findings and caveats: Blood and skin or GI T cell repertoires showed limited TRB overlap.

Looked up from germline, CDR1 is SGHNT and CDR2 is YYREEE (reference sequence). This CDR3 contains 15 residues. Concerning this clone: Its target is unknown. Germline and junction disagree at one end, which may indicate a read error. Other DNA variants within this sample encode the same CDR3.

Some clones are missing from TCRdb's copy, which holds only in-frame ones; the method was immunoSEQ multiplex PCR. The repertoire consists of some 9,400 clones, with roughly 98% occurring once and the leading ten covering about 0.25%. Cells defined as naive were viable CD3+CD4+ or CD3+CD8+ and CCR7+CD45RA+CD45RO-CD95-CD27+CD28+. The related graft donor's blood sample was taken on the day of bone marrow donation. The V gene is TRBV5-4, the J gene TRBJ1-6; unclear D gene. This TCR was recovered from an older woman in good health, CMV-negative, and a related stem cell transplant donor. Sequenced: naive CD4+ T cells sorted from PBMCs. CDR3 loop: CASSLRRGENSPLHF. The DNA for the CDR3 is TGTGCCAGCAGCCTTCGACGGGGTGAAAATTCCCCCCTCCACTTT.